This TCR beta chain derives from a study of identical twins. Study-level results: Models underestimated out-of-frame TCR alpha sharing in monozygotic twins.

MiXCR was run by TCRdb on the 5' RACE reads, yielding one entry per CDR3 protein. The sample lists hundreds of thousands of distinct CDR3 sequences, roughly 6% occurring once. This clonotype was seen at least ten times. Its antigen is unknown. Trimming cost V 1 base and J 4 bases, with 7 bases left between them. Per germline, CDR1 SGHTA and CDR2 FQGNSA. The CDR3 covers 13 residues. The sample was naive T cells sorted from blood. The chain employs TRBV7-2 and TRBJ1-2; D not certain. This receptor was obtained from a man aged 18 to 30 in good health. The CDR3 sequence is CASSLGRGYGYTF. In nucleotides, the CDR3 is TGTGCCAGCAGCTTAGGCCGGGGCTATGGCTACACCTTC.